Following are 14 T cell receptor beta chains from one sample sequenced in a study of blood T cell repertoires in COVID-19. The method was immunoSEQ multiplex PCR; TCRdb's version includes in-frame clones alone and lacks a portion of them. The profile shows hundreds of thousands of clones, about 87% of them singletons. Source material: peripheral blood. The receptors shown here come from a woman between 45 and 60 years old with COVID-19, enrolled during active disease.

This chain joins TRBV6-5 and TRBJ2-3; tentatively, D is TRBD1 (6 bases). The CDR3 spans 13 residues. Germline CDR1 reads MNHEY; CDR2 reads SVGAGI. Trimming removed 5 bases at V and 3 bases at J, with 9 bases between. CDR3 DNA: TGTGCCAGCAGTAGGACAGTGACAGATACGCAGTATTTT. It is translated as CASSRTVTDTQYF.

The chain links TRBV2 to TRBJ2-3; TRBD1 agrees at 8 bases. V shed 6 bases and J 7 bases; nucleotides not matched to a gene: 15. Germline V gene data show CDR1 as SNHLY and CDR2 as FYNNEI. The CDR3 length is 16 residues. Written as DNA, the CDR3 is TGTGCCAGCAGAACGGCAGGGGGCGCGTTTTCATATACGCAGTATTTT. Protein sequence: CASRTAGGAFSYTQYF. Using reference TRBV2 and TRBJ2-3 for the parts outside the CDR3, the full variable domain is EPEVTQTPSHQVTQMGQEVILRCVPISNHLYFYWYRQILGQKVEFLVSFYNNEISEKSEIFDDQFSVERPDGSNFTLKIRSTKLEDSAMYFCASRTAGGAFSYTQYFGPGTRLTVL.

V gene TRBV19 combines with J gene TRBJ1-5; 7 positions match TRBD1. The CDR3 has 13 residues. V dropped 5 bases and J dropped 4; count of bases not matched to a gene: 2. Germline lookup yields CDR1 LNHDA and CDR2 SQIVND (reference sequence). CDR3 protein: CASSDRANQPQHF. Here the CDR3 DNA reads TGTGCCAGTAGTGACAGGGCAAATCAGCCCCAGCATTTT.

This rearrangement joins TRBV21-1 to TRBJ2-1; TRBD2, the D gene given by the table, was not confirmed from the DNA. TRBV21-1 is deemed a pseudogene. The CDR3 consists of 16 residues. For the CDR3, the DNA is TGTGCCAGCAGCAAAATATCGAGCGGCAGCCACAATGAGCAGTTCTTC. Its protein product is CASSKISSGSHNEQFF.

V is TRBV5-4 and J is TRBJ2-4; D is possibly TRBD1 (6 bases). This CDR3 has 17 residues. The germline V gene has CDR1 SGHNT and CDR2 YYREEE (reference sequence). V was shortened by 0 bases and J by 1 base, with 14 bases between the two germline ends. Here the CDR3 DNA reads TGTGCCAGCAGCTTGGAACAGGGCTTTGAGGCCAAAAACATTCAGTACTTC. Its translation: CASSLEQGFEAKNIQYF.

The J gene is TRBJ2-2, the V gene TRBV15; 7 bases line up with TRBD2. The CDR3 covers 15 residues. Germline-derived CDR1 and CDR2 are LNHNV and YYDKDF (reference sequence). J was trimmed by 5 bases and V by 10 bases; bases with no gene match: 13. CDR3 coding DNA: TGTGCCATCCGACGGGCTGGCGGGAGTACCGGGGAGCTGTTTTTT. It is translated as CAIRRAGGSTGELFF.

This rearrangement joins TRBV19 to TRBJ2-3; TRBD2 matches 8 bases. The CDR3 totals 15 residues. Germline V CDR1 and CDR2: LNHDA, SQIVND (reference sequence). With 1 base clipped from V and 5 bases from J, the junction kept 5 bases outside the gene matches. The CDR3 here is CASSIGAGVKDTQYF. As DNA, the CDR3 is TGTGCCAGTAGTATAGGAGCGGGAGTTAAAGATACGCAGTATTTT.

This clone was recorded a few times. The rearrangement joins TRBV7-8 to TRBJ1-1; D is unresolved. Germline CDR1 reads SGHVS; CDR2 reads FQNEAQ. Trimming took 2 bases from V and 3 from J, leaving 13 bases between them. The CDR3 is 15 residues long. CDR3 region: CASSLFTGSDTEAFF. DNA for the CDR3: TGTGCCAGCAGCTTATTTACCGGGAGCGACACTGAAGCTTTCTTT. The whole variable domain, filled in from reference TRBV7-8 and TRBJ1-1, reads GAGVSQSPRYKVAKRGQDVALRCDPISGHVSLFWYQQALGQGPEFLTYFQNEAQLDKSGLPSDRFFAERPEGSVSTLKIQRTQQEDSAVYLCASSLFTGSDTEAFFGQGTRLTVV.

V usage is TRBV6-5 and J usage is TRBJ1-5; the D is unclear. Trimming took off 2 bases at V and 7 bases at J, with 12 bases between the two ends. This CDR3 comprises 14 residues. Germline V gives CDR1 MNHEY, CDR2 SVGAGI. The CDR3 here is CASSYARVGQPQHF. The CDR3 bases are TGTGCCAGCAGTTACGCCCGGGTAGGACAGCCCCAGCATTTT.

The chain links TRBV4-1 to TRBJ2-7; TRBD2 agrees at 9 bases. From germline, CDR1 is MGHRA and CDR2 YSYEKL. Trimming at V came to 1 base and at J to 3 bases, leaving 10 bases not matched to a gene. This CDR3 has 17 residues. This CDR3 reads CASSQASMASGNYEQYF. Here the CDR3 DNA reads TGCGCCAGCAGCCAAGCGTCAATGGCTAGCGGGAACTACGAGCAGTACTTC.

The CDR3 protein is CASSSGNTGELFF. The CDR3 nucleotides are TGTGCCAGCAGTTCGGGAAACACCGGGGAGCTGTTTTTT. The chain joins TRBV28 to TRBJ2-2, with a weak D call TRBD2 (5 bases). The CDR3 contains 13 residues. V was shortened by 4 bases and J by 2 bases, with 5 bases between the two germline ends. CDR1 is MDHEN, CDR2 SYDVKM, per germline. The variable domain in full, with the rest retrieved from reference TRBV28 and TRBJ2-2, is DVKVTQSSRYLVKRTGEKVFLECVQDMDHENMFWYRQDPGLGLRLIYFSYDVKMKEKGDIPEGYSVSREKKERFSLILESASTNQTSMYLCASSSGNTGELFFGEGSRLTVL.

The rearrangement joins TRBV5-1 to TRBJ2-5; possible D gene TRBD2, 6 bases. Germline V gene sequence: CDR1 SGHRS, CDR2 YFSETQ. The CDR3 loop spans 14 amino acids. V shed 2 bases and J shed 2 bases, with 10 bases lying between them. Here the CDR3 DNA reads TGCGCCAGCAGCTTAAGGAGGGGACAAGAGACCCAGTACTTC. Translated, it gives CASSLRRGQETQYF. Filled out from reference TRBV5-1 and TRBJ2-5, the complete variable domain reads KAGVTQTPRYLIKTRGQQVTLSCSPISGHRSVSWYQQTPGQGLQFLFEYFSETQRNKGNFPGRFSGRQFSNSRSEMNVSTLELGDSALYLCASSLRRGQETQYFGPGTRLLVL.

The chain uses TRBV7-2 and TRBJ2-2; 8 positions match TRBD1. With 2 bases clipped from V and 6 bases from J, the junction kept 11 bases outside the gene matches. Looked up from germline, CDR1 is SGHTA and CDR2 is FQGNSA. CDR3 length equals 17 residues. The DNA of the CDR3 is TGTGCCAGCAGCTTAAAGGGTGGACAGGGACTCGCCGGGGAGCTGTTTTTT. Its protein product is CASSLKGGQGLAGELFF.

The V call is TRBV15, the J call TRBJ1-6; D possibly corresponds to TRBD1 (6 bases). CDR1 is LNHNV, CDR2 YYDKDF, per germline (reference sequence). The CDR3 contains 14 residues. V was trimmed by 9 bases and J by 5 bases, leaving 14 bases between them. CDR3 amino acids: CATKPGQHNSPLHF. CDR3 nucleotide sequence: TGTGCCACAAAGCCGGGACAACATAATTCACCCCTCCACTTT.